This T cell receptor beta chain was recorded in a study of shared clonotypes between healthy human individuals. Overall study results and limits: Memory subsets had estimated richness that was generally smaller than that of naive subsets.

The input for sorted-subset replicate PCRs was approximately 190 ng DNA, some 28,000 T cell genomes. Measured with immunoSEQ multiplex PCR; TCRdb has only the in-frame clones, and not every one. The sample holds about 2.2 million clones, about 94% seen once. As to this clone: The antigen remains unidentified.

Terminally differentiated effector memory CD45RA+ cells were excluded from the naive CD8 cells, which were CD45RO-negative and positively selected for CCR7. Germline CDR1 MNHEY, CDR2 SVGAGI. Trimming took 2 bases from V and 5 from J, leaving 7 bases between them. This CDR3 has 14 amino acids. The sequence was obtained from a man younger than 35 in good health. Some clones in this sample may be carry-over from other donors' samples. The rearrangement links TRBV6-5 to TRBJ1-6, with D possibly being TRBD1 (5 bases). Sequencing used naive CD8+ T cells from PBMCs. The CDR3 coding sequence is TGTGCCAGCAGTTACGGGGGAAATAATTCACCCCTCCACTTT. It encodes CASSYGGNNSPLHF.